These T cell receptor beta chains were read from a single sample in a study of T cell responses to AZD1222 COVID-19 vaccine. TCRdb keeps only in-frame clones here, not all; method: immunoSEQ multiplex PCR. The top ten hold around 1% of the sample, which has 200,000 to 250,000 clones, around 93% seen once. The sample consisted of peripheral blood, taken on day 0 of MenACWY control vaccination. These receptors were obtained from an adult in good health. CDR3s include the opening cysteine and the closing phenylalanine or tryptophan. Fields, in order: V gene, clone size, J gene, CDR3 protein. The listing skips clone size in some rows; elsewhere it reads once, few, many or a size class.

v_gene: TRBV4-1
abundance: NA
j_gene: TRBJ1-2
CDR3aa: CASSQVSRVNYGYTF

v_gene: TRBV4-3
abundance: once
j_gene: TRBJ2-5
CDR3aa: CASSLTGTLQETQYF

v_gene: TRBV5-6
abundance: once
j_gene: TRBJ2-7
CDR3aa: CASRFLQGEQYF

v_gene: TRBV6-5
abundance: NA
j_gene: TRBJ2-1
CDR3aa: CASSGLAGEQFF

v_gene: TRBV12-3/TRBV12-4
abundance: NA
j_gene: TRBJ1-2
CDR3aa: CASTLRGGAVYTF

v_gene: TRBV7-9
abundance: NA
j_gene: TRBJ2-3
CDR3aa: CASSLGAATDTQYF

v_gene: TRBV11-2
abundance: NA
j_gene: TRBJ1-1
CDR3aa: CASSLGGRTEAFF

v_gene: TRBV3-1/TRBV3-2
abundance: NA
j_gene: TRBJ2-1
CDR3aa: CASSRGARKEQFF

v_gene: TRBV11-2
abundance: NA
j_gene: TRBJ1-2
CDR3aa: CASSLERSYGYTF

v_gene: TRBV19
abundance: NA
j_gene: TRBJ1-4
CDR3aa: CASSGTGGPFNEKLFF

v_gene: TRBV25-1
abundance: NA
j_gene: TRBJ1-2
CDR3aa: CASATIRDRGPEDGYTF

v_gene: TRBV24-1
abundance: NA
j_gene: TRBJ1-1
CDR3aa: CATSDPSVPNTEAFF

v_gene: TRBV7-9
abundance: NA
j_gene: TRBJ1-1
CDR3aa: CASSLAGGPEAFF

v_gene: TRBV27
abundance: NA
j_gene: TRBJ2-1
CDR3aa: CASSSPQSYRSYNEQFF

v_gene: TRBV28
abundance: NA
j_gene: TRBJ1-6
CDR3aa: CASSWDRNSPLHF

v_gene: TRBV4-1
abundance: NA
j_gene: TRBJ2-1
CDR3aa: CASRLDSRSYNEQFF

v_gene: TRBV2
abundance: NA
j_gene: TRBJ1-5
CDR3aa: CASKVGTGDQPQHF

v_gene: TRBV2
abundance: NA
j_gene: TRBJ1-1
CDR3aa: CASSERSQNTEAFF

v_gene: TRBV6-6
abundance: NA
j_gene: TRBJ1-4
CDR3aa: CASSYGEGGTNEKLFF

v_gene: TRBV4-2
abundance: NA
j_gene: TRBJ1-5
CDR3aa: CASSQVSRGVQPQHF

v_gene: TRBV5-6
abundance: NA
j_gene: TRBJ1-1
CDR3aa: CASSLLKAEAFF

v_gene: TRBV4-2
abundance: NA
j_gene: TRBJ1-5
CDR3aa: CASSLAFPGQGGQPQHF

v_gene: TRBV19
abundance: NA
j_gene: TRBJ1-2
CDR3aa: CASRSRDRVKANYGYTF

v_gene: TRBV5-1
abundance: NA
j_gene: TRBJ1-6
CDR3aa: CASSFGGSYNSPLHF

v_gene: TRBV5-1
abundance: NA
j_gene: TRBJ1-3
CDR3aa: CASSSHDGLGNTIYF

v_gene: TRBV27
abundance: NA
j_gene: TRBJ1-6
CDR3aa: CASSLFGGTGGPLHF

v_gene: TRBV15
abundance: NA
j_gene: TRBJ2-2
CDR3aa: CATSRARAAVRTGELFF